The 28 T cell receptor beta chains listed next were all sequenced from one sample in a study of regulatory T cells in long-lasting Graves disease. Through Arm-PCR of CDR3 regions and iRepertoire HTBI primers, TCR beta libraries were built. TCRdb reprocessed the multiplex PCR reads with MiXCR, giving one entry per CDR3 protein. This table has about 440,000 distinct CDR3 sequences, roughly 15% appearing once. Stated time point: newly diagnosed GD, antithyroid drugs for less than 3 months. PBMC RNA served as the TCR library source. These sequences were also reported in another study, on T cells in Graves' hyperthyroidism and ophthalmopathy.

Specimen: peripheral blood mononuclear cells (PBMCs), collected at new diagnosis, from a patient treated with antithyroid drugs. The receptor set was obtained from a woman aged 18 to 35 with Graves disease.

This clonotype occurred many times. The chain carries TRBV7-2 and TRBJ2-1; D ambiguous. Trimming shortened V by 2 bases and J by 0 bases, and 14 bases separated the two germline ends. The CDR3 is made up of 17 amino acids. From germline, CDR1 is SGHTA and CDR2 FQGNSA. This CDR3 reads CASSLIPVPLSYNEQFF. The DNA for the CDR3 is TGTGCCAGCAGCTTAATCCCTGTTCCCCTCTCCTACAATGAGCAGTTCTTC.

The gene calls are TRBV12-5 and TRBJ2-3, with unresolved D. Germline CDR1 is LGHNT and CDR2 is FRNRAP. This CDR3 has 13 amino acids. The V end was cut by 5 bases, the J end by 3 bases, with 9 bases between. For the CDR3, the DNA is TGTGCTAGTGGTGGCCGGTTGACAGATACGCAGTATTTT. Its protein product is CASGGRLTDTQYF. Full variable domain (remainder filled in from reference TRBV12-5 and TRBJ2-3): DARVTQTPRHKVTEMGQEVTMRCQPILGHNTVFWYRQTMMQGLELLAYFRNRAPLDDSGMPKDRFSAEMPDATLATLKIQPSEPRDSAVYFCASGGRLTDTQYFGPGTRLTVL.

The genes are TRBV20-1 and TRBJ2-2; a weak D match, TRBD2 (5 bases). CDR3 length: 14 amino acids. Per the germline V gene, CDR1 is DFQATT and CDR2 is SNEGSKA (reference sequence). Trimming took off 5 bases at V and 6 bases at J, with 16 bases between the two ends. Written as DNA, the CDR3 is TGCAGTGCTGTCCCTGGACGGGATTCCGGGGAGCTGTTTTTT. Its translation is CSAVPGRDSGELFF.

This clonotype was seen more than once but under ten times. The chain has TRBV12-3 or TRBV12-4 and TRBJ1-5; D not certain. CDR3 length: 14 amino acids. The V and J ends lost 8 bases and 8 bases respectively, with 19 bases between them. DNA of the CDR3: TGTGCCAGCGATTTCTTGTCGAGGAGTGAGCCCCAGCATTTT. This encodes CASDFLSRSEPQHF.

The chain recombines TRBV10-3 with TRBJ2-1, with 9 bases fitting TRBD2. CDR3 length equals 16 residues. Germline V gene data show CDR1 as ENHRY and CDR2 as SYGVKD. V was pared by 3 bases and J by 0 bases, with 3 bases of the junction left unmatched. The DNA for the CDR3 is TGTGCCATCAGTGATGCGGGAGGGCCCTCCTACAATGAGCAGTTCTTC. Residues: CAISDAGGPSYNEQFF.

This clonotype was picked up many times. The V call is TRBV11-2, the J call TRBJ2-7; TRBD1 aligns across 7 bases. Trimming took 0 bases from V and 0 from J; bases not matched to a gene: 2. The CDR3 covers 15 residues. Looked up from germline, CDR1 is SGHAT and CDR2 is FQNNGV. CDR3 DNA: TGTGCCAGCAGCTTAGAGACAGGGAGCTCCTACGAGCAGTACTTC. Translation: CASSLETGSSYEQYF.

The table lists this clonotype with a few counts. The chain recombines TRBV28 with TRBJ2-5, with unresolved D. Germline CDR1 MDHEN, CDR2 SYDVKM. V dropped 5 bases and J dropped 2 bases, with 9 bases sitting between them. This CDR3 region has 13 residues. The CDR3 reads CASSPVFQETQYF. CDR3 coding DNA: TGTGCCAGCAGTCCGGTTTTTCAAGAGACCCAGTACTTC.

Only a few counts were recorded for this clonotype. This CDR3 reads CASSLPQAQVIAGELFF. DNA for the CDR3: TGTGCCAGCAGCCTACCCCAAGCACAGGTTATCGCCGGGGAGCTGTTTTTT. The V gene is TRBV28, the J gene TRBJ2-2; the D gene is possibly TRBD1 (5 bases). Germline V gives CDR1 MDHEN, CDR2 SYDVKM. This CDR3 comprises 17 residues. Trimming cost V 6 bases and J 6 bases, with 23 bases left between them.

Only one count was recorded for this clonotype. This chain links TRBV28 with TRBJ2-1; D is unresolved. The germline V gene encodes CDR1 MDHEN and CDR2 SYDVKM. The CDR3 consists of 13 residues. V was trimmed by 7 bases and J by 5 bases, leaving 12 bases between them. CDR3 in DNA: TGTGCCAGCACACGACAAGGCAACAATGAGCAGTTCTTC. It yields the protein CASTRQGNNEQFF.

This clonotype turned up a few times. The chain combines TRBV6-2 or TRBV6-3 with TRBJ2-7; 11 nucleotides agree with TRBD2. The CDR3 is made up of 16 amino acids. Germline loops: CDR1 MNHEY, CDR2 SVGEGT. The ends lost 3 bases at V and 7 bases at J; junction bases unmatched: 11. CDR3 loop: CASSYHGSGGAREQYF. The CDR3 nucleotides read TGTGCCAGCAGTTATCACGGTAGCGGGGGGGCCAGGGAGCAGTACTTC.

The chain is built from TRBV24-1 and TRBJ2-3; unclear D gene. V dropped 5 bases and J dropped 2 bases, with 7 bases sitting between them. This CDR3 has 13 residues. Germline lookup yields CDR1 KGHDR and CDR2 SFDVKD. This CDR3 reads CATSATNTDTQYF. The CDR3 nucleotides are TGTGCCACCAGTGCAACCAACACAGATACGCAGTATTTT.

The chain couples TRBV6-2 or TRBV6-3 to TRBJ1-5; D possibly corresponds to TRBD1 (5 bases). The length of the CDR3 is 14 residues. Trimming pared 7 bases from V and 1 base from J, leaving 11 bases between. Germline lookup yields CDR1 MNHEY and CDR2 SVGEGT. The CDR3 DNA reads as TGTGCCAGCAATTCGACAGCCAGCAATCAGCCCCAGCATTTT. Its protein product is CASNSTASNQPQHF.

This clonotype was counted between two and nine times. This chain joins TRBV3-1 and TRBJ2-5; D remains unclear. CDR1 is LGHDT, CDR2 YNNKEL, per germline (reference sequence). Trimming removed 0 bases from V and 3 bases from J, with 11 bases in between. The CDR3 is 15 residues long. Here the CDR3 reads CASSQDIAGKETQYF. CDR3 nucleotide sequence: TGTGCCAGCAGCCAAGATATAGCTGGTAAAGAGACCCAGTACTTC.

This clonotype occurred many times. CDR3: CSARTSGTYKTSYEQYF. CDR3 DNA: TGCAGTGCAAGGACTAGCGGGACCTACAAAACCTCCTACGAGCAGTACTTC. The chain is built from TRBV20-1 and TRBJ2-7; TRBD2 matches 12 bases. The CDR3 consists of 17 residues. V trimming: 6 bases; J trimming: 0 bases; junction bases outside the gene matches: 12. Germline loops: CDR1 DFQATT, CDR2 SNEGSKA (reference sequence).

The sample holds many counts of this clonotype. The rearrangement links TRBV12-3 or TRBV12-4 to TRBJ2-1; D uncertain. The CDR3 loop spans 15 amino acids. V was shortened by 2 bases and J by 12 bases, with 20 bases between the two germline ends. This chain's CDR3 is CASSLPLSWASGQFF. The CDR3, as DNA: TGTGCCAGCAGTTTACCCTTGAGCTGGGCTTCAGGGCAGTTCTTC.

Ten or more counts support this clonotype. The V gene is TRBV7-2, the J gene TRBJ2-7; D is undetermined. Trimming removed 5 bases at V and 3 bases at J, with 17 bases between. The CDR3 has 15 amino acids. Germline lookup yields CDR1 SGHTA and CDR2 FQGNSA. CDR3 sequence: CASSPTGGFLYEQYF. CDR3 in DNA: TGTGCCAGCAGCCCCACCGGTGGGTTTCTCTACGAGCAGTACTTC.

The chain is built from TRBV20-1 and TRBJ1-1; D may be TRBD1 (5 bases). This CDR3 spans 17 amino acids. V shed 0 bases and J shed 0 bases, with 17 bases lying between them. Germline loops: CDR1 DFQATT, CDR2 SNEGSKA (reference sequence). Written as DNA, the CDR3 is TGCAGTGCTAGAGATCTGGGGGGAGTCGTGCTGAACACTGAAGCTTTCTTT. Translation: CSARDLGGVVLNTEAFF.

This clonotype occurred a few times. The CDR3 loop reads CASSLIDWQGLYGYTF. In DNA form, the CDR3 reads TGTGCCAGCAGTTTAATTGATTGGCAGGGGCTCTATGGCTACACCTTC. This chain joins TRBV28 and TRBJ1-2, with D tentatively TRBD1 (6 bases). This CDR3 is built from 16 residues. The ends were cut back, 2 bases at V and 4 bases at J, with 17 bases in the middle. Germline lookup yields CDR1 MDHEN and CDR2 SYDVKM.

This clonotype showed up just once. V and J are TRBV7-2 and TRBJ2-5; weak D call: TRBD2 (5 bases). The germline V and J ends were trimmed by 5 bases and 5 bases, with 9 bases remaining between them. Germline V gene sequence: CDR1 SGHTA, CDR2 FQGNSA. This CDR3 has 12 amino acids. CDR3 DNA sequence: TGTGCCAGCAGCGCCCGGAGGGAGACCCAGTACTTC. Amino acid sequence: CASSARRETQYF. The whole variable domain, filled in from reference TRBV7-2 and TRBJ2-5, reads GAGVSQSPSNKVTEKGKDVELRCDPISGHTALYWYRQSLGQGLEFLIYFQGNSAPDKSGLPSDRFSAERTGGSVSTLTIQRTQQEDSAVYLCASSARRETQYFGPGTRLLVL.

This chain joins TRBV10-1 and TRBJ2-3; D tentatively fits TRBD1 or TRBD2 (5 bases each). The CDR3 has 15 residues. Germline V lookup: CDR1 WNHNN, CDR2 SYGVQD (reference sequence). Trimming shortened V by 0 bases and J by 4 bases, and 11 bases separated the two germline ends. The CDR3 DNA reads TGCGCCAGCAGTGAGTCGAGGGGCGAAGCAGATACGCAGTATTTT. This gives the protein CASSESRGEADTQYF.

This clonotype was detected ten times or more. V gene TRBV11-3 combines with J gene TRBJ2-1; D may be TRBD1 (8 bases). V dropped 4 bases and J dropped 10 bases, with 11 bases sitting between them. This CDR3 is 12 amino acids long. The germline V gene has CDR1 SGHNT and CDR2 YENEEA. The CDR3 region has the DNA TGTGCCAGCAGCTCACAGGGGGGGGAGCAGTTCTTC. Its protein product is CASSSQGGEQFF.

The chain carries TRBV7-8 and TRBJ1-2; D might be TRBD1 (5 bases). This CDR3 region has 13 residues. V gave up 5 bases and J gave up 5 bases, with 12 bases separating them. The germline gives CDR1 SGHVS, CDR2 FQNEAQ. The chain's CDR3 is CASSRDSLYGYTF. CDR3 DNA sequence: TGTGCCAGCAGCCGGGACTCCTTATATGGCTACACCTTC.

This clonotype has ten or more counts. This chain uses TRBV7-3 with TRBJ2-2; D is undetermined. CDR1 SGHTA and CDR2 FQGTGA come from the germline V gene. The CDR3 runs 13 residues. Between the trimmed V and J ends, which lost 5 bases and 3 bases, there was a span of 7 bases. CDR3 region: CASSREDTGELFF. In nucleotides, the CDR3 is TGTGCCAGCAGCCGAGAGGACACCGGGGAGCTGTTTTTT.

This clonotype came up a few times. The J gene is TRBJ2-7, the V gene TRBV20-1; 7 nucleotides match TRBD2. V shed 3 bases and J 7 bases; nucleotides not matched to a gene: 15. Germline CDR1 is DFQATT and CDR2 is SNEGSKA (reference sequence). The CDR3 has 15 residues. In nucleotides, the CDR3 is TGCAGTGCTAGGGGGGGGGGGGTAAGTTTAGGAGAGCAGTACTTC. This sequence encodes CSARGGGVSLGEQYF.

The rearrangement uses TRBV19 and TRBJ2-2; no clear D gene. The CDR3 contains 16 residues. The V end lost 5 bases, the J end lost 4 bases, and 17 bases lay between the germline ends. In germline, CDR1 is LNHDA, CDR2 SQIVND (reference sequence). CDR3 in DNA: TGTGCCAGTAGTCGCGCCTCCTCGGAGCCCACCGGGGAGCTGTTTTTT. Protein product: CASSRASSEPTGELFF.

This clonotype was detected a few times. This chain links TRBV12-3 or TRBV12-4 with TRBJ1-3; maybe TRBD1 (5 bases). The CDR3 covers 15 residues. V dropped 0 bases and J dropped 5 bases, with 11 bases sitting between them. The CDR3 here is CASSLATGLRNTIYF. As DNA, the CDR3 is TGTGCCAGCAGTTTAGCGACGGGACTGAGAAACACCATATATTTT.

This clonotype was observed at least ten times. The rearrangement links TRBV5-1 to TRBJ2-1; TRBD1 agrees at 7 bases. CDR1 SGHRS and CDR2 YFSETQ come from the germline V gene. The CDR3 is made up of 17 amino acids. After removal of 2 bases from V and 6 bases from J, the junction contained 14 bases not matched to a gene. The CDR3 spells CASSLQGSVIEGNEQFF. CDR3 in DNA: TGCGCCAGCAGCTTACAGGGGTCGGTGATCGAGGGCAATGAGCAGTTCTTC.

This clonotype showed up just a few times. The genes are TRBV14 and TRBJ2-3; D tentatively reads TRBD1 or TRBD2 (6 bases each). This CDR3 is 16 amino acids long. The V gene's germline CDR1 is SGHDN and CDR2 FVKESK. V lost 0 bases and J 2 bases, leaving 12 bases between the germline ends. CDR3 DNA: TGTGCCAGCAGCCAAGATGGGGGGCTTCCCACAGATACGCAGTATTTT. It specifies CASSQDGGLPTDTQYF.